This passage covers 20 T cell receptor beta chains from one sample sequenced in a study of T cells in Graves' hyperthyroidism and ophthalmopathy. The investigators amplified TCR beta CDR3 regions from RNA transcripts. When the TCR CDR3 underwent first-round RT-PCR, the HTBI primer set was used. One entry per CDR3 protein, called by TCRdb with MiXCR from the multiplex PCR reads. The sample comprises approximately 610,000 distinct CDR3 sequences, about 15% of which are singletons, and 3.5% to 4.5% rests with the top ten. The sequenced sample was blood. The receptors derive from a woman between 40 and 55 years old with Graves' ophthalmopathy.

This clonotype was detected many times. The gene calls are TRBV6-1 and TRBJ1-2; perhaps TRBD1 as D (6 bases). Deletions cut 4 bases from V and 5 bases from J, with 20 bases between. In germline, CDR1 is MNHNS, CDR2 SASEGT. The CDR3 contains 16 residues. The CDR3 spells CASSANPTGRVYGYTF. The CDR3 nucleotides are TGTGCCAGCAGTGCTAACCCGACAGGAAGGGTTTATGGCTACACCTTC.

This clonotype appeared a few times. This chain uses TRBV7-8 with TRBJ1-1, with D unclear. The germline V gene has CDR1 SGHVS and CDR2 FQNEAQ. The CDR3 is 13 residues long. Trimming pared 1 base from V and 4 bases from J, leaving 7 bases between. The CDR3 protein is CASSLGLSTEAFF. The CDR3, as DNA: TGTGCCAGCAGCTTAGGCCTTAGCACTGAAGCTTTCTTT. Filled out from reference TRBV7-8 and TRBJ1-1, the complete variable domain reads GAGVSQSPRYKVAKRGQDVALRCDPISGHVSLFWYQQALGQGPEFLTYFQNEAQLDKSGLPSDRFFAERPEGSVSTLKIQRTQQEDSAVYLCASSLGLSTEAFFGQGTRLTVV.

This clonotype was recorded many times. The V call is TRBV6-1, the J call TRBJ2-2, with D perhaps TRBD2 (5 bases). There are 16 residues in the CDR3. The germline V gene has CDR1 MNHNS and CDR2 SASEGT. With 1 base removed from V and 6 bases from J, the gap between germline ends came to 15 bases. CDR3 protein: CASSEVVAPSPGELFF. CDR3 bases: TGTGCCAGCAGTGAAGTGGTAGCGCCAAGTCCCGGGGAGCTGTTTTTT.

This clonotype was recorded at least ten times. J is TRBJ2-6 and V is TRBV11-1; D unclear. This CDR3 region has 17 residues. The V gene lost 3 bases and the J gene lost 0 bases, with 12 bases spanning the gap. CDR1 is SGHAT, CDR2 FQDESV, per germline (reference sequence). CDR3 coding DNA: TGTGCCAGCAGCTTGTCGGTGATTGGCTCTGGGGCCAACGTCCTGACTTTC. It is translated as CASSLSVIGSGANVLTF.

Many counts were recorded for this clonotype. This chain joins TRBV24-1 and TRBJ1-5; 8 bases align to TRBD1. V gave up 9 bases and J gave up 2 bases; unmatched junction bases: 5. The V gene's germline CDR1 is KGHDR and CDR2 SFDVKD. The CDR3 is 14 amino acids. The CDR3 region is CATQDRDGNQPQHF. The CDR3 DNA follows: TGTGCCACCCAGGACAGGGACGGCAATCAGCCCCAGCATTTT.

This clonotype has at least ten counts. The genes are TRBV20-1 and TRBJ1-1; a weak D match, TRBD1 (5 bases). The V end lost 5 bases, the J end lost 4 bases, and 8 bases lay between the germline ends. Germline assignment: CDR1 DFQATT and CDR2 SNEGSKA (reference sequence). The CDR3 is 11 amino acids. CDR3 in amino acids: CSAPGSTEAFF. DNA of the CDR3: TGCAGTGCTCCAGGGAGCACTGAAGCTTTCTTT.

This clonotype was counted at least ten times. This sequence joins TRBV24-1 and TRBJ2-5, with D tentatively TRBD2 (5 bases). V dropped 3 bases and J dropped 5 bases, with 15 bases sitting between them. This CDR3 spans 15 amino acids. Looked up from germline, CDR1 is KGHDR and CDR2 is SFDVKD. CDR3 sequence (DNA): TGTGCCACCAGTGATACGGCCACGAGAGGGGAGACCCAGTACTTC. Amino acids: CATSDTATRGETQYF.

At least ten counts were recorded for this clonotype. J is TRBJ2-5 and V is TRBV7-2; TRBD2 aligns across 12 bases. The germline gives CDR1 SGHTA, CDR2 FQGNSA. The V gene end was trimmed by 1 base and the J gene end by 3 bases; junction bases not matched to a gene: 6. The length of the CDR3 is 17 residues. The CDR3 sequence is CASSLGLLAGGEETQYF. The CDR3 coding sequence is TGTGCCAGCAGCTTAGGGCTCCTAGCGGGAGGGGAAGAGACCCAGTACTTC.

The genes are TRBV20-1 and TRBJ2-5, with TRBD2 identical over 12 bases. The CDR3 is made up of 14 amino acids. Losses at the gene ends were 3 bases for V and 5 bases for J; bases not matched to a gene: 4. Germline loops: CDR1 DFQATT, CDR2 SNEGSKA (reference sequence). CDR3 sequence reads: CSASVTSGRETQYF. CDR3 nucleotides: TGCAGTGCTAGTGTAACTAGCGGGAGGGAGACCCAGTACTTC.

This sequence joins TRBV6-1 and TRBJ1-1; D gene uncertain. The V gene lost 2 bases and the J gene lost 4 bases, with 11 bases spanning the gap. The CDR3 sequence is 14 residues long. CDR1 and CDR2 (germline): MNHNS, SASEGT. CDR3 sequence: CASSETGRGTEAFF. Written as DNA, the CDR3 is TGTGCCAGCAGTGAAACGGGGAGAGGCACTGAAGCTTTCTTT.

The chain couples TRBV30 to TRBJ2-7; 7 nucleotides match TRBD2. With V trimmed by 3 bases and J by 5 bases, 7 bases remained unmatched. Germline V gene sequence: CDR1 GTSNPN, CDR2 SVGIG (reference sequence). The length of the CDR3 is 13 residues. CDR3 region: CAWRGREWNEQYF. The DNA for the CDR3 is TGTGCCTGGAGGGGGCGGGAGTGGAACGAGCAGTACTTC.

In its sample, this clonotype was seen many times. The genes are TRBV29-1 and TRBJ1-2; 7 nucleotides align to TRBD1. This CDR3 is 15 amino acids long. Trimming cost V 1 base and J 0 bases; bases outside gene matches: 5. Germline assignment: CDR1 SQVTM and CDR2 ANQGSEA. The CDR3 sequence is CSVEGKGATNYGYTF. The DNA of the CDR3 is TGCAGCGTTGAAGGAAAGGGGGCGACTAACTATGGCTACACCTTC.

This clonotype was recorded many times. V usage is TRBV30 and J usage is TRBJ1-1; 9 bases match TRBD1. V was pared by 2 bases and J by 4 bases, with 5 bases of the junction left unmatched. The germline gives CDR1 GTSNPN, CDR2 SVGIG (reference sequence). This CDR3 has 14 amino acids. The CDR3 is CAWSWTGESTEAFF. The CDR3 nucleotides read TGTGCCTGGAGTTGGACAGGGGAAAGCACTGAAGCTTTCTTT.

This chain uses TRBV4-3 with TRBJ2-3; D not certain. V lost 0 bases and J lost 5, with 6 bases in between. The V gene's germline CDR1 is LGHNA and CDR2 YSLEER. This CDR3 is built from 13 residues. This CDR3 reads CASSQDRVDTQYF. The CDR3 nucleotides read TGCGCCAGCAGCCAAGATCGAGTAGATACGCAGTATTTT.

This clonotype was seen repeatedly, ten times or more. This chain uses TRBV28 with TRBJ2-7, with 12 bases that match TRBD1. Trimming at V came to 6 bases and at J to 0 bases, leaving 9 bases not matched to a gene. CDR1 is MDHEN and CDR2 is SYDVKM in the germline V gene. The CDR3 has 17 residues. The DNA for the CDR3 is TGTGCCAGCAGACCCGGGACAGGGGGCGAACTCTCCTACGAGCAGTACTTC. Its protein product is CASRPGTGGELSYEQYF.

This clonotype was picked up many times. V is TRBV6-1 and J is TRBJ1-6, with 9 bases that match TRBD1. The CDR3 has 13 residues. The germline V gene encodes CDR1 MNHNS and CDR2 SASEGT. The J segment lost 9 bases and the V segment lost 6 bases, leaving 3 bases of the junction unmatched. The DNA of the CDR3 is TGTGCCAGCAGGGGACAGGGAGGTTCACCCCTCCACTTT. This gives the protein CASRGQGGSPLHF.

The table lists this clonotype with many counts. The CDR3 nucleotides are TGTGCCAGCAGCTTGACTCTAGCGGAGAGGGGGGCCCAGTACTTC. Its translation is CASSLTLAERGAQYF. The chain combines TRBV7-2 with TRBJ2-5; D is perhaps TRBD2 (7 bases). The CDR3 runs to 15 residues. Per germline, CDR1 SGHTA and CDR2 FQGNSA. V was clipped by 3 bases and J by 9 bases, with 20 bases between them.

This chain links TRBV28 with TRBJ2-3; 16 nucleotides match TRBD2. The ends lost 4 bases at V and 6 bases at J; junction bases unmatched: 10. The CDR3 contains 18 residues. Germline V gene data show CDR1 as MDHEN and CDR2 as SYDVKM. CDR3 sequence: CASSSTPGLAGGPDTQYF. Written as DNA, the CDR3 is TGTGCCAGCAGTTCAACTCCGGGACTAGCGGGAGGGCCTGATACGCAGTATTTT.

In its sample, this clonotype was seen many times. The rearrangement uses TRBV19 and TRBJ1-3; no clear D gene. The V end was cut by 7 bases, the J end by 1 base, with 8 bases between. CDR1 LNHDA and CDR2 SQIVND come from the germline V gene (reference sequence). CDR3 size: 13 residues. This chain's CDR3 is CASTSPSGNTIYF. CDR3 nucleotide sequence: TGTGCCAGTACCTCCCCTTCTGGAAACACCATATATTTT.

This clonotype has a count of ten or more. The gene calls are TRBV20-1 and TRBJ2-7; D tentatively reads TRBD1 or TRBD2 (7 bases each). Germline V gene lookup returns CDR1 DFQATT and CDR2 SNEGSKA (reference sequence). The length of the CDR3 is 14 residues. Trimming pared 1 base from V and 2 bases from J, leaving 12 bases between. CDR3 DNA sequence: TGCAGTGCTAGAGGATCAGGGGGGGCCTACGAGCAGTACTTC. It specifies CSARGSGGAYEQYF.